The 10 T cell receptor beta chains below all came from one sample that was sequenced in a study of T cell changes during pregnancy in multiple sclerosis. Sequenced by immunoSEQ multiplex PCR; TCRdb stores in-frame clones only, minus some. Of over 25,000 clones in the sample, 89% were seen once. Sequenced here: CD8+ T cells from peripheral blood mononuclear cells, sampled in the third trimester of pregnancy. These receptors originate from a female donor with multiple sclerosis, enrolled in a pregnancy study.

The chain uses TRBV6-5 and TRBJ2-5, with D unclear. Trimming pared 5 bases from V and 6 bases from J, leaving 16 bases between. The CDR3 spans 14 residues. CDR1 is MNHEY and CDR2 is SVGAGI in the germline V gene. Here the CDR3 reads CASSASRRQQTQYF. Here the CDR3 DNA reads TGTGCCAGCAGTGCCTCCCGGCGGCAGCAGACCCAGTACTTC.

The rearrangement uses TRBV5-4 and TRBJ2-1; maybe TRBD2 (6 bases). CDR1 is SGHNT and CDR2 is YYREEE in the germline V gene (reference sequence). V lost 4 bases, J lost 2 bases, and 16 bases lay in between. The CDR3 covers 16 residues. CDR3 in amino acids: CASSPFLGEAYNEQFF. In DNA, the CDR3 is TGTGCCAGCAGCCCGTTTCTGGGGGAGGCCTACAATGAGCAGTTCTTC.

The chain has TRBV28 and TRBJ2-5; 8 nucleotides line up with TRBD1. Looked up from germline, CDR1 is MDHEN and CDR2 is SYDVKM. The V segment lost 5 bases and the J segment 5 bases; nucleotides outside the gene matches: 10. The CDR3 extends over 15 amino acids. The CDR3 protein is CASSVRDRRMETQYF. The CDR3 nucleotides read TGTGCCAGCAGTGTCCGGGACAGGCGGATGGAGACCCAGTACTTC.

The CDR3 sequence is CASMTPFSGNTIYF. The CDR3 DNA is TGTGCCAGCATGACACCCTTCTCTGGAAACACCATATATTTT. The J gene is TRBJ1-3, the V gene TRBV2; D is uncertain. The V end was cut by 7 bases, the J end by 0 bases, with 10 bases between. The germline CDR1 and CDR2 sequences are SNHLY and FYNNEI. This CDR3 is 14 amino acids long.

The chain's CDR3 is CASSSRLAYEQYF. The CDR3, as DNA: TGCGCCAGCAGCTCGCGTTTGGCCTACGAGCAGTACTTC. The rearrangement joins TRBV5-1 to TRBJ2-7; unclear D gene. Germline CDR1 is SGHRS and CDR2 is YFSETQ. The CDR3 has 13 amino acids. V was pared by 3 bases and J by 2 bases, with 9 bases between. The full variable domain, in which reference TRBV5-1 and TRBJ2-7 provide the parts outside the CDR3, is KAGVTQTPRYLIKTRGQQVTLSCSPISGHRSVSWYQQTPGQGLQFLFEYFSETQRNKGNFPGRFSGRQFSNSRSEMNVSTLELGDSALYLCASSSRLAYEQYFGPGTRLTVT.

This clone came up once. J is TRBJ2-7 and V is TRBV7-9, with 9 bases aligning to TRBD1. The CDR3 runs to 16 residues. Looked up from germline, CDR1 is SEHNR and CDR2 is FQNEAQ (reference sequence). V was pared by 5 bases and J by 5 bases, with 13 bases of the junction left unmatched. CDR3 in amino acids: CASSPRPGQGTDEQYF. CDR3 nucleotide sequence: TGTGCCAGCAGCCCCCGTCCGGGACAGGGTACCGACGAGCAGTACTTC.

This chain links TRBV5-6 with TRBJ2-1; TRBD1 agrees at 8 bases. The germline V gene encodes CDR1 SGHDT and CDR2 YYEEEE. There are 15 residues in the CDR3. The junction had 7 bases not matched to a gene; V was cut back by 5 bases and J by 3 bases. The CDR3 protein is CASSSGGGNYNEQFF. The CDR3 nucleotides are TGTGCCAGCAGTTCAGGGGGCGGGAACTACAATGAGCAGTTCTTC.

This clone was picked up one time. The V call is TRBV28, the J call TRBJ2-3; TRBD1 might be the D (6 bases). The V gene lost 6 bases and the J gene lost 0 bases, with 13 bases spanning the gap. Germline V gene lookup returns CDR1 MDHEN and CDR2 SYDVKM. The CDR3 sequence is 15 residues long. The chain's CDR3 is CASSLGDRSTDTQYF. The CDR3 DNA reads TGTGCCAGCAGCTTGGGCGACAGGAGCACAGATACGCAGTATTTT. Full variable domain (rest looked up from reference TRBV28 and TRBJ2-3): DVKVTQSSRYLVKRTGEKVFLECVQDMDHENMFWYRQDPGLGLRLIYFSYDVKMKEKGDIPEGYSVSREKKERFSLILESASTNQTSMYLCASSLGDRSTDTQYFGPGTRLTVL.

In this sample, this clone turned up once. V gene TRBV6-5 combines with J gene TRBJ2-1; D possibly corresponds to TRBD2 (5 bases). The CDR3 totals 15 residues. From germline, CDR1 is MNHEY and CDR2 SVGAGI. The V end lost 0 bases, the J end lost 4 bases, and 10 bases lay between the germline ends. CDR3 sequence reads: CASSYSIEGYNEQFF. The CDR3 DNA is TGTGCCAGCAGTTACTCGATTGAGGGTTACAATGAGCAGTTCTTC.

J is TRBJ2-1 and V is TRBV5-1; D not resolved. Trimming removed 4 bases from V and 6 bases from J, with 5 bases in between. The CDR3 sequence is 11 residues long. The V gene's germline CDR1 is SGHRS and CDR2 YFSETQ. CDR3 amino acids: CASSLGNEQFF. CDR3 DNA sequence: TGCGCCAGCAGCCTAGGCAATGAGCAGTTCTTC.